Below are 17 T cell receptor beta chains sequenced from a single sample in a study of CD8 T cells in ankylosing spondylitis. Study-wide results and limits: Seemingly characteristic of ankylosing spondylitis blood was a TCR beta motif consisting of eight highly homologous variants.

TCRdb ran MiXCR on the 5' RACE reads and lists one entry per CDR3 protein. The repertoire holds some 100,000 distinct CDR3 sequences, with roughly 8.8% as singletons. The antigens for these receptors are not known. Sequences were obtained from blood, either unsorted or a sorted T cell fraction (not recorded which). These TCRs come from a male donor with ankylosing spondylitis.

The V and J genes are TRBV10-3 and TRBJ2-7, with D unresolved. Trimming left V 3 bases short and J 3 bases short, with 6 bases between. Germline-derived CDR1 and CDR2 are ENHRY and SYGVKD. The CDR3 consists of 12 residues. CDR3 in amino acids: CAISEEGYEQYF. The CDR3 region has the DNA TGTGCCATCAGTGAAGAAGGCTACGAGCAGTACTTC.

The J gene is TRBJ1-3, the V gene TRBV15; D remains ambiguous. The CDR3 is made up of 13 amino acids. Germline-derived CDR1 and CDR2 are LNHNV and YYDKDF (reference sequence). Trimming removed 9 bases from V and 0 bases from J, with 9 bases in between. The CDR3 DNA sequence: TGTGCCACGACACAGTTCTCTGGAAACACCATATATTTT. Amino acid sequence: CATTQFSGNTIYF.

This clonotype was detected a few times. The chain couples TRBV10-3 to TRBJ1-3, with 9 bases aligning to TRBD1. Trimming cost V 6 bases and J 0 bases; bases outside gene matches: 3. The CDR3 consists of 15 residues. Germline CDR1 reads ENHRY; CDR2 reads SYGVKD. For the CDR3, the DNA is TGTGCCATCAGGGACAGGGGAAGCTCTGGAAACACCATATATTTT. Its translation is CAIRDRGSSGNTIYF.

This clonotype has ten or more counts. This chain uses TRBV5-1 with TRBJ2-5; D tentatively reads TRBD1 or TRBD2 (7 bases each). With 2 bases removed from V and 5 bases from J, the gap between germline ends came to 13 bases. Germline loops: CDR1 SGHRS, CDR2 YFSETQ. This CDR3 has 14 residues. The DNA of the CDR3 is TGCGCCAGCAGCTTCTCTCAGGGGGGGGAGACCCAGTACTTC. Its translation: CASSFSQGGETQYF.

The table lists this clonotype with many counts. The V and J genes are TRBV12-3 or TRBV12-4 and TRBJ2-2, with D unclear. Deletions cut 5 bases from V and 5 bases from J, with 18 bases between. The CDR3 sequence is 16 residues long. CDR3 amino acids: CASSPELEYPTGELFF. The CDR3 nucleotides read TGTGCCAGCAGTCCAGAACTTGAGTATCCTACCGGGGAGCTGTTTTTT.

This clonotype was observed a few times. The chain carries TRBV7-2 and TRBJ1-1; D uncertain. Deletions cut 1 base from V and 1 base from J, with 10 bases between. CDR3 length: 15 amino acids. Germline-derived CDR1 and CDR2 are SGHTA and FQGNSA. CDR3 in amino acids: CASSLGPAKNTEAFF. The DNA for the CDR3 is TGTGCCAGCAGCTTAGGGCCCGCAAAGAACACTGAAGCTTTCTTT.

This clonotype was recorded many times. The chain links TRBV24-1 to TRBJ1-1; D ambiguous. This CDR3 has 13 residues. V was clipped by 6 bases and J by 3 bases, with 10 bases between them. Germline V gene sequence: CDR1 KGHDR, CDR2 SFDVKD. Here the CDR3 DNA reads TGTGCCACCAGTCGCCGGGGAGACACTGAAGCTTTCTTT. Amino acids: CATSRRGDTEAFF.

In its sample, this clonotype was seen many times. The V call is TRBV7-2, the J call TRBJ2-3; 15 bases match TRBD2. The V gene's germline CDR1 is SGHTA and CDR2 FQGNSA. The J segment lost 0 bases and the V segment lost 5 bases, leaving 6 bases of the junction unmatched. The CDR3 is 18 amino acids. As DNA, the CDR3 is TGTGCCAGCAGCGTAGGGACTAGCGGGAGGCGGAGCACAGATACGCAGTATTTT. This codes for CASSVGTSGRRSTDTQYF.

In its sample, this clonotype was seen many times. The rearrangement uses TRBV27 and TRBJ2-1; D call uncertain. Germline V gene data show CDR1 as MNHEY and CDR2 as SMNVEV (reference sequence). V was trimmed by 4 bases and J by 5 bases, leaving 12 bases between them. CDR3 size: 14 residues. In DNA, the CDR3 is TGTGCCAGCAGTTGGTCTCGAAGAAACAATGAGCAGTTCTTC. As protein: CASSWSRRNNEQFF.

This clonotype was observed a handful of times. The chain joins TRBV4-2 to TRBJ1-1, with TRBD1 matching 8 bases. The CDR3 spans 15 residues. Germline values: CDR1 LGHNA, CDR2 YNFKEQ. Losses at the gene ends were 4 bases for V and 1 base for J; bases not matched to a gene: 5. The CDR3 coding sequence is TGTGCCAGCAGCCCCACCGGGACAGGGAACACTGAAGCTTTCTTT. Residues: CASSPTGTGNTEAFF.

V and J are TRBV7-8 and TRBJ2-7, with a possible D match to TRBD1 (6 bases). V was clipped by 2 bases and J by 5 bases, with 13 bases between them. CDR1 SGHVS and CDR2 FQNEAQ come from the germline V gene. The CDR3 has 14 residues. CDR3 nucleotide sequence: TGTGCCAGCAGCTTACCAGGGGAAATGGACGAGCAGTACTTC. Translation: CASSLPGEMDEQYF.

Of note for this clonotype: The germline gene is not matched at one end of the junction; a read error may be the cause. The gene calls are TRBV12-3 or TRBV12-4 and TRBJ2-5, with unresolved D. This CDR3 spans 13 amino acids. The CDR3: CACSLGSQETQYF. The CDR3 nucleotides read TGTGCCTGCAGCTTAGGTTCCCAAGAGACCCAGTACTTC.

CDR3 sequence: CASRVSGRSSETQYF. The CDR3 coding sequence is TGTGCCAGCAGAGTTAGCGGGAGGTCTTCGGAGACCCAGTACTTC. The gene calls are TRBV19 and TRBJ2-5; 10 bases map to TRBD2. CDR3 length: 15 amino acids. Germline trimming cut 9 bases from V and 5 bases from J; bases unmatched to any gene: 12. Germline V gene sequence: CDR1 LNHDA, CDR2 SQIVND (reference sequence).

This clonotype was found many times. The chain couples TRBV9 to TRBJ2-1; weak D call: TRBD2 (6 bases). Trimming stripped 7 bases from V and 5 bases from J, with 10 bases between. Germline V CDR1 and CDR2: SGDLS, YYNGEE. The CDR3 covers 12 residues. Here the CDR3 reads CASGVADNEQFF. The DNA of the CDR3 is TGTGCCAGCGGGGTAGCGGACAATGAGCAGTTCTTC.

This clonotype has ten or more counts. Germline is not matched at one junction end, which may reflect a read error. DNA of the CDR3: TGCGCTACAGGGCTCGGCACCGGGGAGCTGTTTTTT. This translates into CATGLGTGELFF. The chain couples TRBV6-1 to TRBJ2-2; D perhaps matches TRBD1 (6 bases). This CDR3 contains 12 residues. The V gene's germline CDR1 is MNHNS and CDR2 SASEGT.

The rearrangement links TRBV7-2 to TRBJ2-5, with 9 bases lining up with TRBD1. Per germline, CDR1 SGHTA and CDR2 FQGNSA. Trimming cost V 0 bases and J 9 bases; bases outside gene matches: 17. This CDR3 is built from 18 residues. CDR3 loop: CASSLAPPGQGGREAQYF. The CDR3 nucleotides read TGTGCCAGCAGCTTAGCCCCACCGGGACAGGGAGGTCGTGAGGCCCAGTACTTC. Looking up the rest from reference TRBV7-2 and TRBJ2-5 gives the full variable domain: GAGVSQSPSNKVTEKGKDVELRCDPISGHTALYWYRQSLGQGLEFLIYFQGNSAPDKSGLPSDRFSAERTGGSVSTLTIQRTQQEDSAVYLCASSLAPPGQGGREAQYFGPGTRLLVL.

The sample holds a few counts of this clonotype. This chain uses TRBV5-5 with TRBJ2-1; no firm D call. The V gene lost 3 bases and the J gene lost 1 base, with 8 bases spanning the gap. The CDR3 sequence is 14 residues long. Per germline, CDR1 SGHKS and CDR2 YYEKEE (reference sequence). For the CDR3, the DNA is TGTGCCAGCAGCTCACTCCTTTCCTACAATGAGCAGTTCTTC. It yields the protein CASSSLLSYNEQFF.